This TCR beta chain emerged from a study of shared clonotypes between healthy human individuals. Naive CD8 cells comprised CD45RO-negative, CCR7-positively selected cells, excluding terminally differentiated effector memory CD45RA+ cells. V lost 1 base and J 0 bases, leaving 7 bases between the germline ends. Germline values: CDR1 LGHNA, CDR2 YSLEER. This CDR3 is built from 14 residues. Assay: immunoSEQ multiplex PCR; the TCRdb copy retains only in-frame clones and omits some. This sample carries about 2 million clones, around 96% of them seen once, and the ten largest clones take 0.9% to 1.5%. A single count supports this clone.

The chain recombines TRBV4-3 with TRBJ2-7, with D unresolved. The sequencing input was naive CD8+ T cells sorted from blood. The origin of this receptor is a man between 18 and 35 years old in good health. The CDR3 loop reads CASSQGLVSYEQYF. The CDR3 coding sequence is TGCGCCAGCAGCCAAGGTCTAGTCTCCTACGAGCAGTACTTC.